The clone carrying this TCR beta chain was observed a few times. Its antigen is not identified. Next came a second PCR, run for roughly 6 to 11 cycles, which used a sample-barcoded 5' primer along with a J-beta primer mix. TCRdb fed the 5' RACE reads into MiXCR, producing one record per CDR3 protein. The data hold about 670,000 distinct CDR3 sequences, with approximately 40% observed a single time. This CDR3 is 15 amino acids long. The V gene lost 4 bases and the J gene lost 4 bases, with 14 bases spanning the gap. Germline V gene lookup returns CDR1 MGHDK and CDR2 SYGVNS. This specimen belongs to a study of blood T cells in healthy people across ages. Study conclusions and caveats: Estimated diversity that came from one million T cells was considered an underestimate. Diversity was higher, and naive CD4+ cells more numerous, in long-lived donors than in aged donors.

The sequence derives from a man older than 75 in good health. The sequencing input was blood. The chain is built from TRBV25-1 and TRBJ2-1, with D perhaps given as TRBD1 or TRBD2 (5 bases each). The CDR3 coding sequence is TGTGCCAGCAGTGCGCGGGTAGGGGAATACAATGAGCAGTTCTTC. The encoded protein is CASSARVGEYNEQFF. Drawing the rest from reference TRBV25-1 and TRBJ2-1, the complete variable domain is EADIYQTPRYLVIGTGKKITLECSQTMGHDKMYWYQQDPGMELHLIHYSYGVNSTEKGDLSSESTVSRIRTEHFPLTLESARPSHTSQYLCASSARVGEYNEQFFGPGTRLTVL.